What follows are 28 T cell receptor beta chains derived from one specimen sequenced in a study of neoadjuvant nivolumab and ipilimumab in lung cancer. Produced via immunoSEQ multiplex PCR; TCRdb's table is partial and in-frame only. Of 40,000 to 60,000 clones in the sample, around 89% were seen once. The sequences come from blood, collected before neoadjuvant nivolumab, alone or with ipilimumab. The receptors come from an adult with non-small cell lung cancer. Some clones in this sample may be carry-over from other donors' samples.

The chain couples TRBV5-6 to TRBJ2-7; D uncertain. The V end was cut by 4 bases, the J end by 0 bases, with 11 bases between. The germline V gene encodes CDR1 SGHDT and CDR2 YYEEEE. The CDR3 is made up of 14 amino acids. CDR3 DNA sequence: TGTGCCAGCAGCCCTTCTATGAGCTCCTACGAGCAGTACTTC. It translates to CASSPSMSSYEQYF.

The chain recombines TRBV27 with TRBJ1-5, with 9 bases matching TRBD1. Germline CDR1 and CDR2: MNHEY and SMNVEV (reference sequence). The trim removed 5 bases at V and 7 bases at J, leaving 0 bases unmatched. The CDR3 has 12 amino acids. The CDR3 sequence is CASSGQGQPQHF. The CDR3 DNA follows: TGTGCCAGCAGTGGACAGGGGCAGCCCCAGCATTTT.

This chain joins TRBV19 and TRBJ2-5; TRBD1 is a possible D gene (6 bases). V was pared by 5 bases and J by 2 bases, with 18 bases between. The CDR3 runs to 16 residues. Germline values: CDR1 LNHDA, CDR2 SQIVND (reference sequence). CDR3 nucleotide sequence: TGTGCCAGTAGTTCCCCCGGGACACCTCGACAAGAGACCCAGTACTTC. As protein: CASSSPGTPRQETQYF.

The rearrangement joins TRBV11-2 to TRBJ2-5; D is tentatively TRBD1 or TRBD2 (5 bases each). The CDR3 consists of 15 residues. In germline, CDR1 is SGHAT, CDR2 FQNNGV. V lost 1 base to trimming and J lost 2 bases, with 11 bases between them. The CDR3: CASSLGGAGQETQYF. CDR3 bases: TGTGCCAGCAGCTTAGGAGGGGCAGGTCAAGAGACCCAGTACTTC.

The chain recombines TRBV7-3 with TRBJ2-1; TRBD1 aligns across 7 bases. The CDR3 loop spans 14 amino acids. V dropped 1 base and J dropped 6; count of bases not matched to a gene: 3. Germline-derived CDR1 and CDR2 are SGHTA and FQGTGA. CDR3 sequence: CASSLNRGRNEQFF. The CDR3 nucleotides read TGTGCCAGCAGCTTAAACAGGGGACGCAATGAGCAGTTCTTC.

This chain uses TRBV7-9 with TRBJ1-1, with TRBD1 as a possible D gene (5 bases). The germline V gene encodes CDR1 SEHNR and CDR2 FQNEAQ (reference sequence). The CDR3 covers 12 residues. With 5 bases removed from V and 11 bases from J, the gap between germline ends came to 15 bases. CDR3 region: CASSRDGYGAFF. The CDR3 coding sequence is TGTGCCAGCAGCCGGGACGGCTATGGGGCTTTCTTT.

The chain joins TRBV6-5 to TRBJ2-6; D not resolved. Trimming cost V 1 base and J 0 bases, with 4 bases left between them. Germline-derived CDR1 and CDR2 are MNHEY and SVGAGI. There are 15 residues in the CDR3. The CDR3: CASSYLSSGANVLTF. The CDR3 DNA sequence: TGTGCCAGCAGTTACTTGTCCTCTGGGGCCAACGTCCTGACTTTC.

V is TRBV18 and J is TRBJ1-5, with unresolved D. Germline CDR1 KGHSH, CDR2 LQKENI. This CDR3 contains 12 residues. Trimming removed 6 bases from V and 3 bases from J, with 6 bases in between. In DNA form, the CDR3 reads TGTGCCAGCTCCCAGCTCAATCAGCCCCAGCATTTT. Amino acids: CASSQLNQPQHF.

The rearrangement links TRBV7-9 to TRBJ1-5, with D unclear. Germline V gene lookup returns CDR1 SEHNR and CDR2 FQNEAQ (reference sequence). The V end was cut by 10 bases, the J end by 2 bases, with 12 bases between. CDR3 length: 13 residues. The CDR3 DNA sequence: TGTGCCACCAATGACGGGGGCAATCAGCCCCAGCATTTT. This translates into CATNDGGNQPQHF.

V usage is TRBV5-1 and J usage is TRBJ2-1; 10 bases match TRBD2. CDR3 length: 15 residues. V shed 3 bases and J 4 bases; nucleotides not matched to a gene: 4. Germline lookup yields CDR1 SGHRS and CDR2 YFSETQ. The CDR3 sequence: CASSWASGRYNEQFF. The CDR3 bases are TGCGCCAGCAGCTGGGCTAGCGGGAGATACAATGAGCAGTTCTTC. Supplemented by reference TRBV5-1 and TRBJ2-1, the full variable domain reads KAGVTQTPRYLIKTRGQQVTLSCSPISGHRSVSWYQQTPGQGLQFLFEYFSETQRNKGNFPGRFSGRQFSNSRSEMNVSTLELGDSALYLCASSWASGRYNEQFFGPGTRLTVL.

The rearrangement uses TRBV18 and TRBJ2-1; D may be TRBD1 (6 bases). This CDR3 comprises 16 residues. CDR1 and CDR2 (germline): KGHSH, LQKENI. V was pared by 0 bases and J by 6 bases, with 15 bases between. CDR3: CASSPPSTGSGNEQFF. CDR3 in DNA: TGTGCCAGCTCACCACCTTCCACAGGGTCTGGCAATGAGCAGTTCTTC.

This clone was seen just once. This chain connects TRBV5-1 to TRBJ1-1; no reliable D call. Trimming stripped 0 bases from V and 0 bases from J, with 9 bases between. This CDR3 comprises 15 residues. Germline CDR1 and CDR2: SGHRS and YFSETQ. The CDR3 here is CASSLEGVMNTEAFF. CDR3 nucleotide sequence: TGCGCCAGCAGCTTGGAGGGAGTAATGAACACTGAAGCTTTCTTT.

The chain has TRBV4-2 and TRBJ2-2, with a possible D match to TRBD2 (6 bases). V was shortened by 3 bases and J by 5 bases, with 22 bases between the two germline ends. Germline CDR1 reads LGHNA; CDR2 reads YNFKEQ. The CDR3 is 18 amino acids. This CDR3 reads CASSQRLWGGGDTGELFF. The DNA for the CDR3 is TGTGCCAGCAGCCAGAGGTTGTGGGGCGGCGGGGATACCGGGGAGCTGTTTTTT.

V and J are TRBV5-5 and TRBJ2-7; the D is unclear. Trimming took 4 bases from V and 1 from J, leaving 9 bases between them. CDR1 is SGHKS and CDR2 is YYEKEE in the germline V gene (reference sequence). The CDR3 totals 13 residues. CDR3 protein: CASSPEGSYEQYF. The CDR3, as DNA: TGTGCCAGCAGCCCCGAAGGGTCCTACGAGCAGTACTTC.

This clone has a handful of counts. The rearrangement joins TRBV6-5 to TRBJ1-1; D gene ambiguous. The CDR3 is 13 amino acids. V was cut by 2 bases and J by 1 base, with 5 bases left in between. CDR1 MNHEY and CDR2 SVGAGI come from the germline V gene. This CDR3 is CASSYGSNTEAFF. The CDR3 region has the DNA TGTGCCAGCAGTTACGGTTCGAACACTGAAGCTTTCTTT.

Only a few counts were recorded for this clone. The genes are TRBV9 and TRBJ2-7, with TRBD2 as a possible D gene (7 bases). Germline V gene sequence: CDR1 SGDLS, CDR2 YYNGEE. The CDR3 consists of 12 residues. V lost 4 bases and J lost 8, with 13 bases in between. The CDR3 nucleotides read TGTGCCAGCAGCCGAAGGGGGGGACAGCAGTACTTC. It encodes CASSRRGGQQYF.

V usage is TRBV5-4 and J usage is TRBJ2-2; TRBD1 matches 9 bases. Looked up from germline, CDR1 is SGHNT and CDR2 is YYREEE (reference sequence). The CDR3 totals 15 residues. Germline trimming cut 4 bases from V and 1 base from J; bases unmatched to any gene: 2. CDR3 protein: CASSPGQGNTGELFF. CDR3 nucleotide sequence: TGTGCCAGCAGCCCGGGACAGGGGAACACCGGGGAGCTGTTTTTT.

This chain connects TRBV7-9 to TRBJ1-5, with a possible D match to TRBD1 (6 bases). The CDR3 is 15 amino acids. Deletions cut 3 bases from V and 2 bases from J, with 11 bases between. The germline gives CDR1 SEHNR, CDR2 FQNEAQ (reference sequence). CDR3 loop: CASSFGGLGNQPQHF. In DNA, the CDR3 is TGTGCCAGCAGCTTTGGGGGGCTCGGCAATCAGCCCCAGCATTTT.

The chain links TRBV19 to TRBJ2-2, with D perhaps TRBD1 (5 bases). Per germline, CDR1 LNHDA and CDR2 SQIVND (reference sequence). This CDR3 spans 15 amino acids. V lost 7 bases and J 1 base, leaving 13 bases between the germline ends. CDR3 sequence (DNA): TGTGCCAGTAAGCTAGGACACTTGAACACCGGGGAGCTGTTTTTT. Translated, it gives CASKLGHLNTGELFF.

J is TRBJ2-4 and V is TRBV4-1; perhaps TRBD2 as D (5 bases). This CDR3 is built from 16 residues. Germline-derived CDR1 and CDR2 are MGHRA and YSYEKL. V was cut by 5 bases and J by 9 bases, with 23 bases left in between. The CDR3: CASSSQWARGPAIQYF. The CDR3, as DNA: TGCGCCAGCAGCTCACAATGGGCCCGGGGTCCGGCCATTCAGTACTTC.

The genes are TRBV11-2 and TRBJ1-2, with 9 bases that match TRBD1. V shed 4 bases and J 4 bases; nucleotides not matched to a gene: 7. Germline CDR1 is SGHAT and CDR2 is FQNNGV. The CDR3 runs to 15 residues. The CDR3 DNA reads as TGTGCCAGCAGCTCAGCGGACAGGGGCGGCTATGGCTACACCTTC. Amino acid sequence: CASSSADRGGYGYTF.

V gene TRBV5-4 combines with J gene TRBJ2-6; a possible D gene is TRBD2 (6 bases). CDR1 SGHNT and CDR2 YYREEE come from the germline V gene (reference sequence). V gave up 3 bases and J gave up 0 bases, with 7 bases separating them. The CDR3 has 15 residues. CDR3 nucleotides: TGTGCCAGCAGCTCGCGGGGCTCTGGGGCCAACGTCCTGACTTTC. Translated: CASSSRGSGANVLTF.

In this sample, this clone turned up once. The chain has TRBV5-5 and TRBJ2-1, with TRBD2 matching 10 bases. The CDR3 is made up of 15 amino acids. Germline CDR1 is SGHKS and CDR2 is YYEKEE (reference sequence). Losses at the gene ends were 3 bases for V and 4 bases for J; bases not matched to a gene: 4. In nucleotides, the CDR3 is TGTGCCAGCAGCTCGGCTAGCGGGGGTTACAATGAGCAGTTCTTC. Translation: CASSSASGGYNEQFF. Full variable domain (outside the CDR3, taken from reference TRBV5-5 and TRBJ2-1): DAGVTQSPTHLIKTRGQQVTLRCSPISGHKSVSWYQQVLGQGPQFIFQYYEKEERGRGNFPDRFSARQFPNYSSELNVNALLLGDSALYLCASSSASGGYNEQFFGPGTRLTVL.

This clone was observed once. The chain uses TRBV14 and TRBJ2-3; 10 bases are a match to TRBD2. The germline CDR1 and CDR2 sequences are SGHDN and FVKESK. V dropped 4 bases and J dropped 6; count of bases not matched to a gene: 7. The CDR3 spans 15 residues. CDR3 in amino acids: CASSLPGLASDTQYF. The CDR3 DNA follows: TGTGCCAGCAGCCTGCCGGGACTAGCGTCTGATACGCAGTATTTT. Based on the CDR3 plus reference TRBV14 and TRBJ2-3, the full variable domain is EAGVTQFPSHSVIEKGQTVTLRCDPISGHDNLYWYRRVMGKEIKFLLHFVKESKQDESGMPNNRFLAERTGGTYSTLKVQPAELEDSGVYFCASSLPGLASDTQYFGPGTRLTVL.

The genes are TRBV29-1 and TRBJ1-2; tentatively, D is TRBD1 (5 bases). Between the trimmed V and J ends, which lost 5 bases and 0 bases, there was a span of 13 bases. This CDR3 spans 14 amino acids. Germline assignment: CDR1 SQVTM and CDR2 ANQGSEA. The CDR3 bases are TGCAGCGTTTTGTCAGGGCGAGCTAACTATGGCTACACCTTC. This encodes CSVLSGRANYGYTF.

This clone came up a few times. This sequence joins TRBV28 and TRBJ2-7, with unresolved D. The CDR3 has 10 residues. Germline CDR1 reads MDHEN; CDR2 reads SYDVKM. Trimming cost V 7 bases and J 5 bases, with 6 bases left between them. The chain's CDR3 is CASKDDEQYF. The CDR3 DNA reads TGTGCCAGCAAGGACGACGAGCAGTACTTC.

This chain uses TRBV28 with TRBJ2-2; D gene ambiguous. Looked up from germline, CDR1 is MDHEN and CDR2 is SYDVKM. V was shortened by 5 bases and J by 6 bases, with 10 bases between the two germline ends. This CDR3 contains 13 residues. This CDR3 is CASSNGVAGELFF. The CDR3 nucleotides are TGTGCCAGCAGTAATGGGGTAGCCGGGGAGCTGTTTTTT.

This clone was counted once. The rearrangement links TRBV7-3 to TRBJ2-7; 9 positions agree with TRBD2. Germline V gene sequence: CDR1 SGHTA, CDR2 FQGTGA. This CDR3 is 18 amino acids long. Trimming at V came to 1 base and at J to 5 bases, leaving 15 bases not matched to a gene. CDR3 protein: CASSLRGGGSGRIHEQYF. The CDR3 coding sequence is TGTGCCAGCAGCTTAAGAGGCGGGGGTAGCGGGAGAATCCACGAGCAGTACTTC.